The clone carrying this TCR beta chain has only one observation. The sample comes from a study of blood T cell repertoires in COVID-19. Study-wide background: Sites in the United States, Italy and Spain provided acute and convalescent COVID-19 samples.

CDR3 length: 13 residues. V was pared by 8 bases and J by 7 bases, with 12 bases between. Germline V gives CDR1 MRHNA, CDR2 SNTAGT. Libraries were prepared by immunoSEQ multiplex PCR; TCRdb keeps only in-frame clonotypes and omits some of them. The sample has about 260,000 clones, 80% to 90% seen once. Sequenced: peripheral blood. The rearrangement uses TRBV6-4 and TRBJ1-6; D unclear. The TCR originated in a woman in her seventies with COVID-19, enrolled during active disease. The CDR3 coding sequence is TGTGCCAGCGCCCAGAGGGAGAATTCACCCCTCCACTTT. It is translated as CASAQRENSPLHF.